What follows are 32 T cell receptor beta chains derived from one specimen sequenced in a study of CD8 T cells in ankylosing spondylitis. TCRdb called the 5' RACE reads again in MiXCR, with one record for every CDR3 protein. Of 200,000 to 300,000 distinct CDR3 sequences in the sample, around 8% were seen once. The specimen sequenced was blood, either unsorted or a sorted T cell fraction (not recorded which). The origin of the receptors is a female donor with ankylosing spondylitis or in good health (not recorded which).

The DNA of the CDR3 is TGTGCCAGCAGTACCTCAAATACGCAGTATTTT. Translating it yields CASSTSNTQYF. The V and J genes are TRBV6-6 and TRBJ2-3, with unresolved D. This CDR3 is built from 11 residues. Trimming removed 5 bases from V and 7 bases from J, with 7 bases in between. Per the germline V gene, CDR1 is MNHNY and CDR2 is SVGAGI (reference sequence).

Ten or more counts support this clonotype. The V and J genes are TRBV20-1 and TRBJ1-2, with TRBD1 matching 7 bases. Trimming took 5 bases from V and 3 from J; bases not matched to a gene: 6. This CDR3 contains 13 residues. Germline values: CDR1 DFQATT, CDR2 SNEGSKA (reference sequence). CDR3 bases: TGCAGTGCTCCGACAGGGATGGACTATGGCTACACCTTC. This gives the protein CSAPTGMDYGYTF.

This clonotype has a count of ten or more. The chain is built from TRBV18 and TRBJ1-2; D is unresolved. The CDR3 is 15 amino acids. V lost 0 bases, J lost 1 base, and 9 bases lay in between. Germline V gives CDR1 KGHSH, CDR2 LQKENI. DNA for the CDR3: TGTGCCAGCTCACCACCACTCAGAATTAACTATGGCTACACCTTC. Its protein is CASSPPLRINYGYTF. The full variable domain, with the rest looked up from reference TRBV18 and TRBJ1-2, is NAGVMQNPRHLVRRRGQEARLRCSPMKGHSHVYWYRQLPEEGLKFMVYLQKENIIDESGMPKERFSAEFPKEGPSILRIQQVVRGDSAAYFCASSPPLRINYGYTFGSGTRLTVV.

This clonotype occurred many times. This sequence joins TRBV20-1 and TRBJ2-7; TRBD1 aligns across 7 bases. This CDR3 region has 14 residues. With 4 bases clipped from V and 4 bases from J, the junction kept 10 bases outside the gene matches. CDR1 is DFQATT, CDR2 SNEGSKA, per germline (reference sequence). The CDR3 DNA sequence: TGCAGTGCTACAGGGACAGAGAAATTTTACGAGCAGTACTTC. Protein sequence: CSATGTEKFYEQYF.

This clonotype has at least ten counts. The chain combines TRBV20-1 with TRBJ2-1; 8 nucleotides align to TRBD1. The CDR3 runs to 16 residues. V trimming: 1 base; J trimming: 8 bases; junction bases outside the gene matches: 13. The germline V gene has CDR1 DFQATT and CDR2 SNEGSKA (reference sequence). This CDR3 reads CSARVPSRTGMDEQFF. CDR3 nucleotides: TGCAGTGCTAGAGTGCCGAGTAGGACAGGGATGGATGAGCAGTTCTTC.

This clonotype was counted many times. The rearrangement links TRBV18 to TRBJ1-1; possible D gene TRBD1, 6 bases. Trimming removed 4 bases at V and 1 base at J, with 13 bases between. Germline V CDR1 and CDR2: KGHSH, LQKENI. This CDR3 comprises 15 residues. CDR3 region: CASSLIQGPNTEAFF. Written as DNA, the CDR3 is TGTGCCAGCTCACTTATACAGGGCCCGAACACTGAAGCTTTCTTT.

The rearrangement joins TRBV5-1 to TRBJ2-3, with D perhaps given as TRBD1 or TRBD2 (5 bases each). Germline loops: CDR1 SGHRS, CDR2 YFSETQ. Trimming removed 4 bases at V and 5 bases at J, with 14 bases between. This CDR3 has 14 amino acids. The CDR3 DNA is TGCGCCAGCAGCCGGGACGGGGCAGGAGATACGCAGTATTTT. Translated, it gives CASSRDGAGDTQYF.

This clonotype was seen ten or more times. This chain connects TRBV9 to TRBJ2-5; D is possibly TRBD1 (6 bases). The CDR3 consists of 15 residues. V lost 0 bases to trimming and J lost 3 bases, with 12 bases between them. Germline loops: CDR1 SGDLS, CDR2 YYNGEE. CDR3 region: CASSVGPTGKETQYF. The CDR3 coding sequence is TGTGCCAGCAGCGTAGGGCCGACAGGCAAAGAGACCCAGTACTTC. Supplemented by reference TRBV9 and TRBJ2-5, the full variable domain reads DSGVTQTPKHLITATGQRVTLRCSPRSGDLSVYWYQQSLDQGLQFLIQYYNGEERAKGNILERFSAQQFPDLHSELNLSSLELGDSALYFCASSVGPTGKETQYFGPGTRLLVL.

Many counts were recorded for this clonotype. DNA for the CDR3: TGCAGCGTTGAGGAGAGGATTGATGGCTACACCTTC. It specifies CSVEERIDGYTF. V and J are TRBV29-1 and TRBJ1-2, with unresolved D. The CDR3 is 12 amino acids. Trimming removed 3 bases from V and 6 bases from J, with 11 bases in between. CDR1 SQVTM and CDR2 ANQGSEA come from the germline V gene.

This clonotype was detected many times. The J gene is TRBJ2-7, the V gene TRBV9; D may be TRBD1 (6 bases). The length of the CDR3 is 14 residues. The germline V gene encodes CDR1 SGDLS and CDR2 YYNGEE. Trimming cost V 2 bases and J 7 bases, with 16 bases left between them. CDR3 protein: CASSVRTAGGEQYF. In nucleotides, the CDR3 is TGTGCCAGCAGCGTTAGGACAGCAGGTGGAGAGCAGTACTTC. Filled out from reference TRBV9 and TRBJ2-7, the complete variable domain reads DSGVTQTPKHLITATGQRVTLRCSPRSGDLSVYWYQQSLDQGLQFLIQYYNGEERAKGNILERFSAQQFPDLHSELNLSSLELGDSALYFCASSVRTAGGEQYFGPGTRLTVT.

This clonotype was found many times. The gene calls are TRBV7-9 and TRBJ1-1; D is uncertain. The germline gives CDR1 SEHNR, CDR2 FQNEAQ (reference sequence). Trimming cost V 3 bases and J 0 bases, with 8 bases left between them. The length of the CDR3 is 14 residues. CDR3 DNA sequence: TGTGCCAGCAGCTTTAGGGCGGTGAACACTGAAGCTTTCTTT. It specifies CASSFRAVNTEAFF.

Concerning this clonotype: The junction and the germline gene differ at one end; a read error may be behind it. The chain joins TRBV7-2 to TRBJ2-7; D gene unclear. CDR1 and CDR2 (germline): SGHTA, FQGNSA. This CDR3 is built from 14 residues. CDR3 nucleotide sequence: TGTGTCAGCAGCCTCTGGGCGGTCTCCTACGAGCAGTACTTC. It translates to CVSSLWAVSYEQYF.

This clonotype was seen at least ten times. CDR3 in amino acids: CASSPQPGLADYEQYF. For the CDR3, the DNA is TGCGCCAGCAGCCCACAACCGGGACTAGCGGACTACGAGCAGTACTTC. The chain carries TRBV5-1 and TRBJ2-7, with 11 bases matching TRBD2. Germline lookup yields CDR1 SGHRS and CDR2 YFSETQ. The V and J ends lost 4 bases and 3 bases, in that order; junction bases with no gene match: 9. The CDR3 covers 16 residues.

This clonotype was counted many times. The V call is TRBV5-1, the J call TRBJ2-2; 7 positions agree with TRBD2. CDR1 is SGHRS and CDR2 is YFSETQ in the germline V gene. J gave up 3 bases and V 1 base, and 3 bases lay outside the gene matches. This CDR3 region has 15 residues. The CDR3 region is CASSLSSGDTGELFF. CDR3 in DNA: TGCGCCAGCAGCTTGTCTAGCGGAGACACCGGGGAGCTGTTTTTT. Based on the CDR3 plus reference TRBV5-1 and TRBJ2-2, the full variable domain is KAGVTQTPRYLIKTRGQQVTLSCSPISGHRSVSWYQQTPGQGLQFLFEYFSETQRNKGNFPGRFSGRQFSNSRSEMNVSTLELGDSALYLCASSLSSGDTGELFFGEGSRLTVL.

This clonotype was observed a few times. V is TRBV28 and J is TRBJ1-1; D remains ambiguous. The CDR3 covers 12 residues. CDR1 is MDHEN, CDR2 SYDVKM, per germline. Trimming shortened V by 2 bases and J by 6 bases, and 7 bases separated the two germline ends. The CDR3: CASSLMRAEAFF. In DNA, the CDR3 is TGTGCCAGCAGTTTAATGAGAGCTGAAGCTTTCTTT.

This sequence joins TRBV2 and TRBJ1-5; TRBD1 might be the D (5 bases). The V gene lost 7 bases and the J gene lost 1 base, with 14 bases spanning the gap. CDR1 SNHLY and CDR2 FYNNEI come from the germline V gene. The CDR3 runs 15 residues. The CDR3 is CASTVEGLSNQPQHF. DNA of the CDR3: TGTGCCAGCACGGTGGAGGGGCTGAGCAATCAGCCCCAGCATTTT.

Points on this clonotype: A much larger clonotype is one base distant, so this may be a read error. This chain joins TRBV4-2 and TRBJ2-5; weak D call: TRBD1 (6 bases). V dropped 1 base and J dropped 5 bases, with 14 bases sitting between them. CDR3 length equals 15 residues. CDR1 and CDR2 from the germline V gene are LGHNA and YNFKEQ. The CDR3 sequence is CASSQGARGDETQYF. The CDR3 bases are TGTGCCAGCAGCCAAGGCGCCAGGGGAGACGAGACCCAGTACTTC.

The rearrangement joins TRBV27 to TRBJ2-5; D ambiguous. V lost 2 bases, J lost 1 base, and 5 bases lay in between. The CDR3 runs 13 residues. Germline CDR1 and CDR2: MNHEY and SMNVEV (reference sequence). The CDR3 DNA follows: TGTGCCAGCAGTTTAAGTATCCAAGAGACCCAGTACTTC. The encoded protein is CASSLSIQETQYF.

The V and J genes are TRBV7-6 and TRBJ2-5; D is undetermined. Trimming took off 5 bases at V and 5 bases at J, with 18 bases between the two ends. Germline CDR1 and CDR2: SGHVS and FNYEAQ. The CDR3 has 15 residues. The CDR3 sequence is CASSPRSDPRETQYF. For the CDR3, the DNA is TGTGCCAGCAGCCCCCGGAGCGACCCCCGGGAGACCCAGTACTTC.

This clonotype was recorded many times. This sequence joins TRBV29-1 and TRBJ2-2; possibly TRBD1 for D (6 bases). The CDR3 spans 14 residues. The V gene lost 6 bases and the J gene lost 4 bases, with 15 bases spanning the gap. CDR1 SQVTM and CDR2 ANQGSEA come from the germline V gene. CDR3 nucleotides: TGCAGCGTCCATTCTGGGACAACCACCGGGGAGCTGTTTTTT. It yields the protein CSVHSGTTTGELFF.

This clonotype was recorded at least ten times. This chain joins TRBV6-5 and TRBJ2-5; possibly TRBD1 or TRBD2 for D (5 bases each). The germline gives CDR1 MNHEY, CDR2 SVGAGI. V was trimmed by 4 bases and J by 4 bases, leaving 19 bases between them. The CDR3 totals 16 residues. Written as DNA, the CDR3 is TGTGCCAGCAGTTCGACGGGGACCCCCAACGGAGAGACCCAGTACTTC. Amino acid sequence: CASSSTGTPNGETQYF.

In this sample, this clonotype turned up many times. CDR3 protein: CASSQDRGGNEKLFF. The CDR3 bases are TGTGCCAGCAGCCAGGATCGGGGCGGGAATGAAAAACTGTTTTTT. V and J are TRBV11-2 and TRBJ1-4; possible D gene TRBD1, 5 bases. The V gene's germline CDR1 is SGHAT and CDR2 FQNNGV. The CDR3 has 15 amino acids. The ends were cut back, 5 bases at V and 5 bases at J, with 15 bases in the middle.

Note on this clonotype: It may be a read error: a sequence one base away is much more abundant. The J gene is TRBJ1-4, the V gene TRBV14; D not resolved. Germline CDR1 reads SGHDN; CDR2 reads FVKESK. V was cut by 4 bases and J by 0 bases, with 9 bases left in between. There are 15 residues in the CDR3. The CDR3 reads CASSRADTTNEKLFF. For the CDR3, the DNA is TGTGCCAGCAGCCGAGCAGACACAACTAATGAAAAACTGTTTTTT.

In this sample, this clonotype turned up many times. The chain couples TRBV20-1 to TRBJ2-3, with 10 bases fitting TRBD1. The CDR3 spans 13 residues. J was trimmed by 5 bases and V by 6 bases; bases with no gene match: 5. Germline CDR1 and CDR2: DFQATT and SNEGSKA (reference sequence). The CDR3 sequence is CSAPGQGQDTQYF. CDR3 nucleotides: TGCAGTGCCCCGGGACAGGGGCAAGATACGCAGTATTTT.

This clonotype was seen at least ten times. This chain joins TRBV2 and TRBJ1-5; D uncertain. The CDR3 length is 14 residues. V shed 6 bases and J shed 0 bases, with 9 bases lying between them. Germline V gives CDR1 SNHLY, CDR2 FYNNEI. CDR3 protein: CASSPLHSNQPQHF. The CDR3 DNA reads TGTGCCAGCAGCCCGTTGCATAGCAATCAGCCCCAGCATTTT.

As regards this clonotype: This may come from a read error, since a much larger clone is one base off. As DNA, the CDR3 is TGTGTCAGCAGATCCCCGGGAGCCCCGGGCAATCAGCCCCAGCATTTT. Translated: CVSRSPGAPGNQPQHF. The chain combines TRBV6-1 with TRBJ1-5, with unresolved D. The CDR3 runs to 16 residues. Germline V gene data show CDR1 as MNHNS and CDR2 as SASEGT.

At least ten counts were recorded for this clonotype. This chain uses TRBV5-5 with TRBJ2-7; the D gene could be TRBD1 or TRBD2 (6 bases each). Germline values: CDR1 SGHKS, CDR2 YYEKEE (reference sequence). The CDR3 length is 15 residues. V was shortened by 4 bases and J by 4 bases, with 18 bases between the two germline ends. The CDR3: CASSPRAGEEYEQYF. The DNA of the CDR3 is TGTGCCAGCAGCCCGAGGGCAGGGGAGGAGTACGAGCAGTACTTC.

This clonotype appeared many times. The chain carries TRBV6-2 or TRBV6-3 and TRBJ2-2; no clear D. Germline CDR1 reads MNHEY; CDR2 reads SVGEGT. Deletions cut 2 bases from V and 9 bases from J, with 4 bases between. This CDR3 region has 11 residues. As DNA, the CDR3 is TGTGCCAGCAGTTACGGCCGGGAGCTGTTTTTT. Translation gives CASSYGRELFF.

This clonotype was seen ten or more times. The J gene is TRBJ2-5, the V gene TRBV24-1, with TRBD1 matching 8 bases. Germline values: CDR1 KGHDR, CDR2 SFDVKD. V lost 4 bases and J lost 6; bases outside the gene matches: 6. The CDR3 spans 14 residues. Written as DNA, the CDR3 is TGTGCCACCAGTGACTCCGGACAGGGAAAGACCCAGTACTTC. It specifies CATSDSGQGKTQYF.

This clonotype was picked up many times. The V gene is TRBV7-2, the J gene TRBJ2-3; no definite D call. The CDR3 covers 16 residues. V shed 5 bases and J shed 4 bases, with 19 bases lying between them. The germline V gene encodes CDR1 SGHTA and CDR2 FQGNSA. The CDR3 nucleotides read TGTGCCAGCAGCCGAGTTCAACCGGCCCTTTCAGATACGCAGTATTTT. This gives the protein CASSRVQPALSDTQYF.

In this sample, this clonotype turned up many times. The chain uses TRBV3-1 and TRBJ2-1, with TRBD2 matching over 9 bases. The germline V gene encodes CDR1 LGHDT and CDR2 YNNKEL (reference sequence). There are 18 residues in the CDR3. Unmatched junction bases numbered 7, after V lost 0 bases and J lost 1 base. As DNA, the CDR3 is TGTGCCAGCAGCCAAGAACCAAGGGGACTAGCATCCTACAATGAGCAGTTCTTC. Translating gives CASSQEPRGLASYNEQFF.

Ten or more counts support this clonotype. J is TRBJ1-1 and V is TRBV6-1; 10 bases map to TRBD1. The CDR3 length is 14 residues. V shed 1 base and J 5 bases; nucleotides not matched to a gene: 1. Germline CDR1 MNHNS, CDR2 SASEGT. The CDR3 nucleotides are TGTGCCAGCAGTGAAGGGACAGGGGGGACTGAAGCTTTCTTT. It specifies CASSEGTGGTEAFF.